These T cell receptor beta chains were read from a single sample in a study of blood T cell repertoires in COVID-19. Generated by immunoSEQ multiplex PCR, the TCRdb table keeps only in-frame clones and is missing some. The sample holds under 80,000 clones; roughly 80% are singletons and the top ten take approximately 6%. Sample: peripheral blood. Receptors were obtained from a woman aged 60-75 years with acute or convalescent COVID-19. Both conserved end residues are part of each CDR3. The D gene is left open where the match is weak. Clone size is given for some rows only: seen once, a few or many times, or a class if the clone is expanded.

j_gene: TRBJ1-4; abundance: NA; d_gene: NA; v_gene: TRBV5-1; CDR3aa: CASSLASRGGVGEKLFF; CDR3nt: TGCGCCAGCAGCTTGGCCTCAAGAGGAGGGGTAGGGGAAAAACTGTTTTTT
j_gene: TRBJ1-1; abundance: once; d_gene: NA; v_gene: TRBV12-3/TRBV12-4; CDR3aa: CASTLRTNTEAFF; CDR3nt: TGTGCCAGCACCCTCAGAACAAACACTGAAGCTTTCTTT
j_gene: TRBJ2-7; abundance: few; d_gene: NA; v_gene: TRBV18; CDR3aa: CASSPQGVQGNEQYF; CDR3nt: TGTGCCAGCTCACCCCAAGGGGTACAGGGAAACGAGCAGTACTTC
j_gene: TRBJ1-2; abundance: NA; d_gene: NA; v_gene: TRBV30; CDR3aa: CAWTNRFYGYTF; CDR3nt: TGTGCCTGGACAAACAGGTTCTATGGCTACACCTTC
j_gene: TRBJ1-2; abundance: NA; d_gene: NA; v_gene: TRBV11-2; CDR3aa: CASSPTGGATGYTF; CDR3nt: TGTGCCAGCAGCCCAACGGGGGGGGCGACTGGCTACACCTTC
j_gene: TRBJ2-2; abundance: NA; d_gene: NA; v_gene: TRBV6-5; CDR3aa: CASTRGGTNTGELFF; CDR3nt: TGTGCCAGCACTAGGGGGGGGACGAACACCGGGGAGCTGTTTTTT
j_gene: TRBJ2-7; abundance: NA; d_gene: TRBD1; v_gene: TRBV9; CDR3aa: CASSVTGTASYEQYF; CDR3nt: TGTGCCAGCAGCGTAACCGGGACAGCCTCCTACGAGCAGTACTTC
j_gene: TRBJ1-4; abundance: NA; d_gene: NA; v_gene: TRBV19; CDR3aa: CASSIQGKNEKLFF; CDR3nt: TGTGCCAGTAGTATACAGGGGAAAAATGAAAAACTGTTTTTT
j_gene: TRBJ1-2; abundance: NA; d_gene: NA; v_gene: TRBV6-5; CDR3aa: CASRKMGANYGYTF; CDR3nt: TGTGCCAGCAGAAAGATGGGAGCTAACTATGGCTACACCTTC
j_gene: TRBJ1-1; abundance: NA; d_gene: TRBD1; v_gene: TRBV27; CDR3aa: CASSLRTGGLMNTEAFF; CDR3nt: TGTGCCAGCAGTTTAAGGACAGGGGGTCTCATGAACACTGAAGCTTTCTTT
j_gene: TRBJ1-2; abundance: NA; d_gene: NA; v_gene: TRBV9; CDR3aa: CASSGYLNRENYGYTF; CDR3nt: TGTGCCAGCAGCGGGTACCTGAACAGGGAAAACTATGGCTACACCTTC
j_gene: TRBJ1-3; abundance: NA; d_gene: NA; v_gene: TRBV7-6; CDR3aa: CASSRLGQVGDTIYF; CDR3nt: TGTGCCAGCAGCCGCCTCGGTCAGGTTGGCGACACCATATATTTT
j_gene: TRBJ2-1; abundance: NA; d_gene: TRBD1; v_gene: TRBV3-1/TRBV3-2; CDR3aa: CASSQGTGANYNEQFF; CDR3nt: TGTGCCAGCAGCCAAGGGACAGGGGCCAACTACAATGAGCAGTTCTTC
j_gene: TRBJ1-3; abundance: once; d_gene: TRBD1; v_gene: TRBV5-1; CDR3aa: CASSPGDRVAGNTIYF; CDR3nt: TGCGCCAGCAGCCCGGGGGACAGGGTCGCTGGAAACACCATATATTTT
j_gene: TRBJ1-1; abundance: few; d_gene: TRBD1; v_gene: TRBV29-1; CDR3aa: CSVSGQGATEAFF; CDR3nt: TGCAGCGTCTCGGGACAGGGGGCTACTGAAGCTTTCTTT
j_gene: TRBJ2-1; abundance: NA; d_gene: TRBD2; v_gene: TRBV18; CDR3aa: CASSASSGGTYNEQFF; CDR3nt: TGTGCCAGCTCAGCTTCTTCGGGGGGTACCTACAATGAGCAGTTCTTC
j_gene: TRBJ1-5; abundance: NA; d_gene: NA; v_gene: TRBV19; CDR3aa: CASNRAGPQHF; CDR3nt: TGTGCCAGTAACAGGGCCGGGCCCCAGCATTTT
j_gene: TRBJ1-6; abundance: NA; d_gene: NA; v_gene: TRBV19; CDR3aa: CASTPGGSSYNSPLHF; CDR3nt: TGTGCCAGTACACCCGGCGGTTCCTCCTATAATTCACCCCTCCACTTT
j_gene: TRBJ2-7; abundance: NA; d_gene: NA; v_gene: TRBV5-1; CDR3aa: CASSLARGVDYEQYF; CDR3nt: TGCGCCAGCAGCTTGGCCAGGGGGGTCGACTACGAGCAGTACTTC
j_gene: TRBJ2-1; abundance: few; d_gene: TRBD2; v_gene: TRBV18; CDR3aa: CASSPGLAGGEEQFF; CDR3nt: TGTGCCAGCTCACCAGGACTAGCGGGGGGTGAGGAGCAGTTCTTC
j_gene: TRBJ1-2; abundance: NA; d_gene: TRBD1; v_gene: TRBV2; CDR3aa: CASIKDRGSYGYTF; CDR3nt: TGTGCCAGCATTAAGGACAGGGGATCCTATGGCTACACCTTC
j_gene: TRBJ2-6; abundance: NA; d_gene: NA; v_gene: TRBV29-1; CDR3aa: CSVEGTTGANVLTF; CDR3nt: TGCAGCGTTGAAGGGACAACTGGGGCCAACGTCCTGACTTTC
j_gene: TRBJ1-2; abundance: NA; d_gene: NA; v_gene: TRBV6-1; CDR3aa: CASSEVYGNYGYTF; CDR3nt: TGTGCCAGCAGTGAAGTGTACGGGAACTATGGCTACACCTTC
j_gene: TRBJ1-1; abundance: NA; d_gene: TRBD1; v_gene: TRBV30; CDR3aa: CAWRTGTFSEAFF; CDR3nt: TGTGCCTGGAGGACAGGGACTTTCTCTGAAGCTTTCTTT
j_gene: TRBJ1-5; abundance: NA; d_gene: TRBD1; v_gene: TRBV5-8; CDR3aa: CASSSGQGDNQPQHF; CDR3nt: TGTGCCAGCAGCTCGGGACAGGGGGACAATCAGCCCCAGCATTTT
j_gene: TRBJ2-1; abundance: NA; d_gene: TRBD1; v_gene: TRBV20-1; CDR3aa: CSASPDRVEQFF; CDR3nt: TGCAGTGCTAGTCCTGACAGGGTTGAGCAGTTCTTC
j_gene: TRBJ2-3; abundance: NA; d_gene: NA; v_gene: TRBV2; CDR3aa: CASSEAADGGLLF; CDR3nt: TGTGCCAGCAGTGAAGCGGCCGACGGTGGGCTACTCTTT
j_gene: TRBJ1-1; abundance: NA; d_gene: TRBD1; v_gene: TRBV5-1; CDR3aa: CASSIAGGWTEAFF; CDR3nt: TGCGCCAGCAGCATAGCAGGGGGTTGGACTGAAGCTTTCTTT
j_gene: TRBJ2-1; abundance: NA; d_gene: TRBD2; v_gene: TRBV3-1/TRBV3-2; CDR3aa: CASSPTAGTSGEYNEQFF; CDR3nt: TGTGCCAGCAGCCCCACCGCCGGGACTAGCGGGGAGTACAATGAGCAGTTCTTC
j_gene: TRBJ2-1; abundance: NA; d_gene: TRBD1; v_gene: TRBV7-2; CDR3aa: CASSTGQGYNEQFF; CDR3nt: TGTGCCAGCAGCACAGGACAGGGCTACAATGAGCAGTTCTTC
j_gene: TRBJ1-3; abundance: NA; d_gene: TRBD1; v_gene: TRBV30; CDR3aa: CAWDRGTGNTIYF; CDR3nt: TGTGCCTGGGACAGGGGAACTGGAAACACCATATATTTT
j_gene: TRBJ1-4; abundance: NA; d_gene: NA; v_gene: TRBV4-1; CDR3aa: CASSQDSSATNEKLFF; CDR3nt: TGCGCCAGCAGCCAAGATTCGTCGGCAACTAATGAAAAACTGTTTTTT
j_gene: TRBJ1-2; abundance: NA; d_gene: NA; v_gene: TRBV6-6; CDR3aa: CATRTGLANYGYTF; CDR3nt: TGTGCCACCCGAACAGGGTTAGCTAACTATGGCTACACCTTC
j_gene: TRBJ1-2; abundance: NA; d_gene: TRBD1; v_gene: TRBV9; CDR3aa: CASSPQTGGYGYTF; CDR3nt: TGTGCCAGCAGCCCACAGACAGGGGGCTATGGCTACACCTTC
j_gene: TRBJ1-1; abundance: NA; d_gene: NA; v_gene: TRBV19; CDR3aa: CASRRGEAFF; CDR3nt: TGTGCCAGTAGGCGGGGTGAAGCTTTCTTT
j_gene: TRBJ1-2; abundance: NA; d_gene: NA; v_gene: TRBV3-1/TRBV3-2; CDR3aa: CASSQEPAPAGGYTF; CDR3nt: TGTGCCAGCAGCCAAGAACCTGCACCGGCGGGGGGCTACACCTTC
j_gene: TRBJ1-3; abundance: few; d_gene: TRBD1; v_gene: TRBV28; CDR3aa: CATYRGGGNTIYF; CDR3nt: TGTGCCACCTACAGGGGGGGAGGAAACACCATATATTTT
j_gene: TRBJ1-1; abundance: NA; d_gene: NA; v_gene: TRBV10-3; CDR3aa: CAISGKGINTEAFF; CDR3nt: TGTGCCATCAGTGGTAAGGGGATCAACACTGAAGCTTTCTTT
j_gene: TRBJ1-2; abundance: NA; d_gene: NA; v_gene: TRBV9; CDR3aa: CASSAATNYGYTF; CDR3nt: TGTGCCAGCAGCGCCGCTACTAACTATGGCTACACCTTC
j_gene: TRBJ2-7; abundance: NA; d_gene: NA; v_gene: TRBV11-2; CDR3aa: CASSLEMEGGQYF; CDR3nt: TGTGCCAGCAGCTTAGAGATGGAGGGCGGGCAGTACTTC
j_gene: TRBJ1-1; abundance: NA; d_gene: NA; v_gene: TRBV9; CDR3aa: CASNPLGGVGAFF; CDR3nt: TGTGCCAGCAACCCCTTAGGGGGTGTAGGGGCTTTCTTT
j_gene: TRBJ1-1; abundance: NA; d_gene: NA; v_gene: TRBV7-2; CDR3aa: CASSSSGAALKAFF; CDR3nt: TGTGCCAGCAGCTCTTCAGGCGCTGCCCTGAAAGCTTTCTTT
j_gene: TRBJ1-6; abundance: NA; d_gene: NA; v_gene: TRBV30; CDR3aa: CAWSVRISASSYNSPLHF; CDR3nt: TGTGCCTGGAGTGTACGGATATCGGCTAGCTCCTATAATTCACCCCTCCACTTT
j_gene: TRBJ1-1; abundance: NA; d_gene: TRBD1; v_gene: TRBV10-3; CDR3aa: CATRTGGTRNTEAFF; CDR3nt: TGTGCCACCCGGACAGGGGGCACAAGGAACACTGAAGCTTTCTTT
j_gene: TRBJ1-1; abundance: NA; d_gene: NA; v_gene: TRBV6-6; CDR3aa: CASSYPKGVGTEAFF; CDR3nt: TGTGCCAGCAGTTACCCTAAGGGAGTAGGCACTGAAGCTTTCTTT
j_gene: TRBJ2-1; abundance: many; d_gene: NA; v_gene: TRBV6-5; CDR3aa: CASSTVMREQFF; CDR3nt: TGTGCCAGCAGTACCGTCATGAGGGAGCAGTTCTTC
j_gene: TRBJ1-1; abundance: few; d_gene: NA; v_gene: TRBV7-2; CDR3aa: CASSLTPGTEAFF; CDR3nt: TGTGCCAGCAGCTTAACCCCAGGGACTGAAGCTTTCTTT
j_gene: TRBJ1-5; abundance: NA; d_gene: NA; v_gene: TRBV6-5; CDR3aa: CASSPHDYSNQPQHF; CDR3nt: TGTGCCAGCAGTCCACACGACTATAGCAATCAGCCCCAGCATTTT
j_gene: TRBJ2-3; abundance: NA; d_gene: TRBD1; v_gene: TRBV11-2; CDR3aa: CASSPPGQGFGTQYF; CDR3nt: TGTGCCAGCAGCCCGCCGGGACAGGGTTTCGGTACGCAGTATTTT
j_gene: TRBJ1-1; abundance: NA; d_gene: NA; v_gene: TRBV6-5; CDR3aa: CASNQGTEAFF; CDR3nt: TGTGCCAGCAATCAGGGGACTGAAGCTTTCTTT
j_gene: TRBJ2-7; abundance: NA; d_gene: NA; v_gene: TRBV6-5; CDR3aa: CASRAEGNEQYF; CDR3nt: TGTGCCAGCAGAGCCGAGGGAAACGAGCAGTACTTC
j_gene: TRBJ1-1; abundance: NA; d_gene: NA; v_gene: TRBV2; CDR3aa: CASSVAGRVKTEAFF; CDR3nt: TGTGCCAGCAGTGTGGCAGGGAGGGTGAAGACTGAAGCTTTCTTT
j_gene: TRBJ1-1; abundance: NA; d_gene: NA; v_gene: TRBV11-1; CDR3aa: CASSKGRGTEAFF; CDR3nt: TGTGCCAGCAGCAAGGGGCGGGGAACTGAAGCTTTCTTT